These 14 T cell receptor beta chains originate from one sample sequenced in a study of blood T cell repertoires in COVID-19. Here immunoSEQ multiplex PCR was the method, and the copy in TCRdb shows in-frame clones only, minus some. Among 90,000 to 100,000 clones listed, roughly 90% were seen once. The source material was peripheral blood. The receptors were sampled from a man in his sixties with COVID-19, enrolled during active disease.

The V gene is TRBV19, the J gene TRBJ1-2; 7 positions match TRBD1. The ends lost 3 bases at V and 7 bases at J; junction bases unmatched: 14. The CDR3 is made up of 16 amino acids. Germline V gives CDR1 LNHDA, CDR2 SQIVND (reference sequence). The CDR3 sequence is CASSMAVGQAQGGYTF. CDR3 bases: TGTGCCAGTAGTATGGCCGTAGGACAGGCTCAGGGTGGCTACACCTTC.

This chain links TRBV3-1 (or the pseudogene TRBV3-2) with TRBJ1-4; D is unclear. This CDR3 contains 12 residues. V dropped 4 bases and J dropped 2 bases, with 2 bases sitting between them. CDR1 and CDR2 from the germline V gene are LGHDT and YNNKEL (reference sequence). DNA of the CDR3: TGTGCCAGCAGCCCGACTAATGAAAAACTGTTTTTT. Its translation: CASSPTNEKLFF.

The CDR3 loop is CASSQGEGAFF. CDR3 in DNA: TGTGCCAGCAGCCAAGGGGAGGGAGCTTTCTTT. This sequence joins TRBV3-1 (or the pseudogene TRBV3-2) and TRBJ1-1; unclear D gene. CDR3 length equals 11 residues. V lost 1 base, J lost 10 bases, and 7 bases lay in between. Germline CDR1 LGHDT, CDR2 YNNKEL (reference sequence).

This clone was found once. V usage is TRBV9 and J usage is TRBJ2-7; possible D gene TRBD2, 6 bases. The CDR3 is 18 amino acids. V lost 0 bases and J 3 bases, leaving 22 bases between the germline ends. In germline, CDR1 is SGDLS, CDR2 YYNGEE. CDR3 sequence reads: CASSVGLSSSGFYYEQYF. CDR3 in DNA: TGTGCCAGCAGCGTAGGTCTTAGCAGTAGCGGTTTTTACTACGAGCAGTACTTC.

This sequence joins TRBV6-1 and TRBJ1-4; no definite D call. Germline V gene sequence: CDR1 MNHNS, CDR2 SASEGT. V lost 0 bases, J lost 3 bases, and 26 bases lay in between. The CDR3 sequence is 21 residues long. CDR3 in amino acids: CASSEANPITGVAGSNEKLFF. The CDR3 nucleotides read TGTGCCAGCAGTGAAGCTAACCCAATAACGGGAGTAGCGGGATCTAATGAAAAACTGTTTTTT.

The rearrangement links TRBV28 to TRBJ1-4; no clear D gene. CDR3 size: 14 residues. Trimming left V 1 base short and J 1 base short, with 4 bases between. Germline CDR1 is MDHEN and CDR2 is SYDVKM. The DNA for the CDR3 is TGTGCCAGCAGTTTATTTCAAACTAATGAAAAACTGTTTTTT. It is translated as CASSLFQTNEKLFF.

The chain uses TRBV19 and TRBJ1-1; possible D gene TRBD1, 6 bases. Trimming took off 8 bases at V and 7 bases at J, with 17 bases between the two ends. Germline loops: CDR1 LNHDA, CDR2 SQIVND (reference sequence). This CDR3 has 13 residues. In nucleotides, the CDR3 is TGTGCCAGTGCTGCCAGGGGCTGGGGTGAAGCTTTCTTT. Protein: CASAARGWGEAFF.

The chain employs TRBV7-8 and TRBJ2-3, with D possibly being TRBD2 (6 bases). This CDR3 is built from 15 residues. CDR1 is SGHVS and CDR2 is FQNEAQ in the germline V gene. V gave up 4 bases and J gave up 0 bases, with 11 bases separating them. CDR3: CASSSSGSSTDTQYF. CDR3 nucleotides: TGTGCCAGCAGCTCCAGCGGGTCTAGCACAGATACGCAGTATTTT. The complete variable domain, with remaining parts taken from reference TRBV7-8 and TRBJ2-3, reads GAGVSQSPRYKVAKRGQDVALRCDPISGHVSLFWYQQALGQGPEFLTYFQNEAQLDKSGLPSDRFFAERPEGSVSTLKIQRTQQEDSAVYLCASSSSGSSTDTQYFGPGTRLTVL.

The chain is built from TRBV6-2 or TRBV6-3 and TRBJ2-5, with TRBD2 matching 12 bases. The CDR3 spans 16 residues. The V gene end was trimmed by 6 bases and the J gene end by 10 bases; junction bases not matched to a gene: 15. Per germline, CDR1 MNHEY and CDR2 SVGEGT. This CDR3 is CASSKTSGSLNRDQYF. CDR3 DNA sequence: TGTGCCAGCAGCAAGACTAGCGGGAGTTTAAATCGGGACCAGTACTTC.

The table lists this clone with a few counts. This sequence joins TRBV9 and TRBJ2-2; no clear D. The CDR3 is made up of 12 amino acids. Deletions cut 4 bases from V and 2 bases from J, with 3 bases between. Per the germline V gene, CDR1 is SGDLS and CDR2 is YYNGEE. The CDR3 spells CASSYNTGELFF. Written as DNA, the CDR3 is TGTGCCAGCAGCTATAACACCGGGGAGCTGTTTTTT.

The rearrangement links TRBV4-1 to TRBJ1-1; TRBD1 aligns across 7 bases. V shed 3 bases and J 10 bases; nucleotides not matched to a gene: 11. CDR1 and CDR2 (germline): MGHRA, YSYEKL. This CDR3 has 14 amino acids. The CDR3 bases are TGCGCCAGCAGCCAGGCTCGACAGGGCCGAGGAGCTTTCTTT. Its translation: CASSQARQGRGAFF.

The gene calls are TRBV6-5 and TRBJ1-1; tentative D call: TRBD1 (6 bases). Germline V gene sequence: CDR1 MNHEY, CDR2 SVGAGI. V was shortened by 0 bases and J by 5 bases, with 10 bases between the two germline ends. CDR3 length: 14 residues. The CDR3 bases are TGTGCCAGCAGTTACTCTCCAGGGGAAACTGAAGCTTTCTTT. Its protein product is CASSYSPGETEAFF.

CDR3 residues: CASSIVSGLNEQFF. The CDR3 bases are TGTGCCAGTAGTATAGTCTCAGGGTTAAATGAGCAGTTCTTC. The V call is TRBV19, the J call TRBJ2-1, with TRBD1 as a possible D gene (5 bases). Germline values: CDR1 LNHDA, CDR2 SQIVND (reference sequence). V was trimmed by 1 base and J by 7 bases, leaving 11 bases between them. This CDR3 spans 14 amino acids.

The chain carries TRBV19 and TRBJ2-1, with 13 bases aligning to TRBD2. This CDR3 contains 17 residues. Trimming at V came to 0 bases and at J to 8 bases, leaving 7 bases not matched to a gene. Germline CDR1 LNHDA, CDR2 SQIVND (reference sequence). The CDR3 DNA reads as TGTGCCAGTAGTATAGATGAAGGGACTAGCGGGAAAGATGAGCAGTTCTTC. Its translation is CASSIDEGTSGKDEQFF.